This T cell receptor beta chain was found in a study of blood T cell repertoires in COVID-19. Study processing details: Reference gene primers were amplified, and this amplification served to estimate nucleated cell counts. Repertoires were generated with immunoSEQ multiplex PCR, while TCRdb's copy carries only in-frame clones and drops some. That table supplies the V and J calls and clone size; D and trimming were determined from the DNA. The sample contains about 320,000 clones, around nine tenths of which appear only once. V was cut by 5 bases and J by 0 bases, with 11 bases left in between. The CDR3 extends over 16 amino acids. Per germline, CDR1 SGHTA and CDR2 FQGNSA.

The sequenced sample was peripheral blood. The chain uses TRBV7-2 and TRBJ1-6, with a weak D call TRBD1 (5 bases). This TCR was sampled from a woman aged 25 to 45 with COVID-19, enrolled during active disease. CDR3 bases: TGTGCCAGCAGCGTACAGGAAAGCTCCTATAATTCACCCCTCCACTTT. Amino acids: CASSVQESSYNSPLHF.